The T cell receptor beta chain described here comes from a study of blood T cell repertoires in COVID-19. Study-wide background: Acute and convalescent COVID-19 samples came from the United States, Italy and Spain.

CDR3 length equals 15 residues. V shed 6 bases and J 6 bases; nucleotides not matched to a gene: 9. Germline loops: CDR1 LNHDA, CDR2 SQIVND (reference sequence). The table came from immunoSEQ multiplex PCR; TCRdb's copy has only in-frame clones and leaves some out. This sample has about 440,000 clones, with 88% found just once. The sequence derives from a woman aged 50 to 60 with COVID-19, enrolled during active disease. The rearrangement links TRBV19 to TRBJ2-1, with 9 bases identical to TRBD2. Material for sequencing was peripheral blood. CDR3 residues: CASSTRAGGLNEQFF. Written as DNA, the CDR3 is TGTGCCAGTAGCACCCGAGCGGGGGGCCTCAATGAGCAGTTCTTC.